This T cell receptor (beta chain) was profiled in a study of shared clonotypes between healthy human individuals. J was trimmed by 2 bases and V by 5 bases; bases with no gene match: 6. Germline values: CDR1 SGHAT, CDR2 FQDESV (reference sequence). CDR3 size: 17 residues. Profiled with immunoSEQ multiplex PCR; TCRdb holds only in-frame clones, not every one. The sample lists approximately 980,000 clones, approximately 80% seen once, with over 1.3% in the top ten. The TCR was taken from a man aged 18 to 30 in good health. Sequencing used memory CD4+ T cells sorted from blood. The subset was: CD45RA-negative fraction. This chain joins TRBV11-1 and TRBJ2-6, with 10 positions matching TRBD1. As DNA, the CDR3 is TGTGCCAGCAGCCAGGGACAGGGGACACCTGGGGCCAACGTCCTGACTTTC. Protein: CASSQGQGTPGANVLTF.